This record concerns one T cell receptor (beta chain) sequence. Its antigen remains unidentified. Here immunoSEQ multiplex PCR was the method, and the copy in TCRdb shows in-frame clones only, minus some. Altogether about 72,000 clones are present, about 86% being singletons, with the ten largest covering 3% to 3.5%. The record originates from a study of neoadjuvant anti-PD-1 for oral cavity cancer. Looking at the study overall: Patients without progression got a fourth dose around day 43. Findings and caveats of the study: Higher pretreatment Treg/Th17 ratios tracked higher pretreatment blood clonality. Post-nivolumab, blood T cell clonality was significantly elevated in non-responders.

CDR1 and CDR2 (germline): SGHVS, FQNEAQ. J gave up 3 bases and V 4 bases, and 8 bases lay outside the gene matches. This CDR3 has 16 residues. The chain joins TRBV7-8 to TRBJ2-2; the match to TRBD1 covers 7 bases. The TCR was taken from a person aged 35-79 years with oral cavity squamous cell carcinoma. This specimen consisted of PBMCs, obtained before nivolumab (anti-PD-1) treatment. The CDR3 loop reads CASSSNDRVDTGELFF. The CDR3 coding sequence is TGTGCCAGCAGCTCTAACGACAGGGTTGACACCGGGGAGCTGTTTTTT. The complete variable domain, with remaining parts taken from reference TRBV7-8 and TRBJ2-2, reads GAGVSQSPRYKVAKRGQDVALRCDPISGHVSLFWYQQALGQGPEFLTYFQNEAQLDKSGLPSDRFFAERPEGSVSTLKIQRTQQEDSAVYLCASSSNDRVDTGELFFGEGSRLTVL.